A selection of T cell receptor beta chains follows, all from one sample in a study of naive and memory T cell subsets. TCRdb reprocessed the UMI-ligation and nested PCR reads with MiXCR, giving one entry per CDR3 protein. The table records 130,000 to 150,000 distinct CDR3 sequences, roughly 23% of them present only once. Sequenced material: naive CD4+ T cells from blood. The origin of the receptors is a human donor in good health. The CDR3 runs from the conserved cysteine through the conserved F or W. The D gene is left open where the match is weak. A clone size is listed for some rows: how often the clone was seen (once, few, many), or a class if it is expanded.

clone size: .; D gene: .; J gene: TRBJ2-1; V gene: TRBV7-2; CDR3 DNA: TGTGCCAGCAGCACCTCTAGCAGCAATGAGCAGTTCTTC; CDR3 protein: CASSTSSSNEQFF
clone size: many; D gene: TRBD2; J gene: TRBJ2-3; V gene: TRBV6-2/TRBV6-3; CDR3 DNA: TGTGCCAGCAGTTACGAGGGACTAGCGACAGATACGCAGTATTTT; CDR3 protein: CASSYEGLATDTQYF
clone size: many; D gene: .; J gene: TRBJ2-1; V gene: TRBV5-1; CDR3 DNA: TGCGCCAGCAGCTTGATAGTTAGCCCAGGGAATGAGCAGTTCTTC; CDR3 protein: CASSLIVSPGNEQFF
clone size: .; D gene: .; J gene: TRBJ2-1; V gene: TRBV29-1; CDR3 DNA: TGCAGCGCCTGGGGCCTCTCCTACAATGAGCAGTTCTTC; CDR3 protein: CSAWGLSYNEQFF
clone size: .; D gene: .; J gene: TRBJ2-3; V gene: TRBV12-3/TRBV12-4; CDR3 DNA: TGTGCCAGCAGTGCTCGGGGGACGGGGAGTTTGGATACGCAGTATTTT; CDR3 protein: CASSARGTGSLDTQYF
clone size: .; D gene: .; J gene: TRBJ2-3; V gene: TRBV9; CDR3 DNA: TGTGCCAGCAGCGTAAGTTGGACTCCGACAGATACGCAGTATTTT; CDR3 protein: CASSVSWTPTDTQYF
clone size: .; D gene: .; J gene: TRBJ2-5; V gene: TRBV2; CDR3 DNA: TGTGCCAGCAGTGAAGCCTCAACCCTAGAGACCCAGTACTTC; CDR3 protein: CASSEASTLETQYF
clone size: few; D gene: .; J gene: TRBJ2-7; V gene: TRBV7-2; CDR3 DNA: TGTGCCAGCAGCTTAGTCGGGGGACAGAGCTACGAGCAGTACTTC; CDR3 protein: CASSLVGGQSYEQYF
clone size: few; D gene: .; J gene: TRBJ2-3; V gene: TRBV20-1; CDR3 DNA: TGCAGTGCTAGAAGTGAGACTAGTACAGATACGCAGTATTTT; CDR3 protein: CSARSETSTDTQYF
clone size: .; D gene: .; J gene: TRBJ2-4; V gene: TRBV5-1; CDR3 DNA: TGCGCCAGCAGTATAGGGACCGCAGCCAAAAACATTCAGTACTTC; CDR3 protein: CASSIGTAAKNIQYF
clone size: .; D gene: .; J gene: TRBJ2-7; V gene: TRBV15; CDR3 DNA: TGTGCCACCAGCAGAGATCGGATTGTGCAGTACTTC; CDR3 protein: CATSRDRIVQYF
clone size: .; D gene: TRBD2; J gene: TRBJ2-1; V gene: TRBV20-1; CDR3 DNA: TGCAGTGCTAGAAAATACGGACTAGCGGGAGATAATGAGCAGTTCTTC; CDR3 protein: CSARKYGLAGDNEQFF
clone size: few; D gene: .; J gene: TRBJ1-6; V gene: TRBV20-1; CDR3 DNA: TGCAGTGCTTTGGGAGACAATAATTCACCCCTCCACTTT; CDR3 protein: CSALGDNNSPLHF
clone size: .; D gene: .; J gene: TRBJ2-7; V gene: TRBV12-3/TRBV12-4; CDR3 DNA: TGTGCCAGCAGCCACTCTGGGCCGCCCTACGAGCAGTACTTC; CDR3 protein: CASSHSGPPYEQYF
clone size: .; D gene: TRBD1; J gene: TRBJ2-5; V gene: TRBV3-1; CDR3 DNA: TGTGCCAGCAGCCAACCCCCGGGACAGGTCTACCAAGAGACCCAGTACTTC; CDR3 protein: CASSQPPGQVYQETQYF
clone size: many; D gene: TRBD2; J gene: TRBJ2-3; V gene: TRBV27; CDR3 DNA: TGTGCCAGCAGTCCCAGGACTAGCGGGAGGGCCTTCTCTAGCACAGATACGCAGTATTTT; CDR3 protein: CASSPRTSGRAFSSTDTQYF
clone size: few; D gene: .; J gene: TRBJ1-1; V gene: TRBV29-1; CDR3 DNA: TGCAGCGTTGGGGTGCGGCAGATGAACACTGAAGCTTTCTTT; CDR3 protein: CSVGVRQMNTEAFF
clone size: .; D gene: .; J gene: TRBJ1-2; V gene: TRBV9; CDR3 DNA: TGTGCCAGCAGCGTAGAAACTGCCTATGGCTACACCTTC; CDR3 protein: CASSVETAYGYTF
clone size: many; D gene: TRBD2; J gene: TRBJ2-1; V gene: TRBV5-5; CDR3 DNA: TGTGCCAGCAGCCATGGACTAGGAGGTGAGCAGTTCTTC; CDR3 protein: CASSHGLGGEQFF
clone size: .; D gene: .; J gene: TRBJ2-5; V gene: TRBV7-5; CDR3 DNA: .; CDR3 protein: CISVPEAKRRAHRLETQYF
clone size: .; D gene: TRBD1; J gene: TRBJ1-4; V gene: TRBV12-3/TRBV12-4; CDR3 DNA: TGTGCCAGCAGTCGACAGGGGGCGGGTGAAAAACTGTTTTTT; CDR3 protein: CASSRQGAGEKLFF
clone size: .; D gene: .; J gene: TRBJ2-7; V gene: TRBV27; CDR3 DNA: TGTGCCAGCAGTTACAGGGAAGGGTCGTTTTACGAGCAGTACTTC; CDR3 protein: CASSYREGSFYEQYF
clone size: .; D gene: TRBD1; J gene: TRBJ1-1; V gene: TRBV12-3/TRBV12-4; CDR3 DNA: TGTGCCAGCAGTATATACAGGGGAGGTTCCACACACACTGAAGCTTTCTTT; CDR3 protein: CASSIYRGGSTHTEAFF
clone size: few; D gene: TRBD1; J gene: TRBJ1-5; V gene: TRBV6-5; CDR3 DNA: TGTGCCAGCAGTTACTCGATCCCCGGGCAGGGGGGGGGCAATCAGCCCCAGCATTTT; CDR3 protein: CASSYSIPGQGGGNQPQHF
clone size: .; D gene: TRBD2; J gene: TRBJ2-3; V gene: TRBV28; CDR3 DNA: TGTGCCAGCAGTTTATACCCTAGCGGGATAGGAGGAGATACGCAGTATTTT; CDR3 protein: CASSLYPSGIGGDTQYF
clone size: many; D gene: .; J gene: TRBJ2-5; V gene: TRBV29-1; CDR3 DNA: TGCAGCGTTGAGGAAAGGCCATGGGAAGAGACCCAGTACTTC; CDR3 protein: CSVEERPWEETQYF
clone size: .; D gene: TRBD2; J gene: TRBJ2-1; V gene: TRBV30; CDR3 DNA: TGTGCCTGGAGTGGAAAGACTAGCGCGACTCACAGTAGCGAGCAGTTCTTC; CDR3 protein: CAWSGKTSATHSSEQFF
clone size: .; D gene: TRBD1; J gene: TRBJ1-2; V gene: TRBV19; CDR3 DNA: TGTGCCAGTAGTATAGGCGGCAGGGGGATCGTTGGCTACACCTTC; CDR3 protein: CASSIGGRGIVGYTF
clone size: few; D gene: .; J gene: TRBJ1-1; V gene: TRBV6-1; CDR3 DNA: TGTGCCAGCAGTGAAGCCGGGGCACGCACTGAAGCTTTCTTT; CDR3 protein: CASSEAGARTEAFF